The rows below give T cell receptor beta chains drawn from one sample of a study of T cells after yellow fever vaccination. TCRdb reanalysed the 5' RACE reads using MiXCR and keeps one entry per CDR3 protein. The sample lists some 390,000 distinct CDR3 sequences; around 20% were seen once. The starting material was PBMCs, obtained before the yellow fever booster vaccination. These receptor sequences come from a man younger than 30 who received the YFV17D yellow fever vaccine. Both conserved end residues are part of each CDR3. A D gene is named only where the DNA matches it firmly. Rows may omit the clone size; those that give it use once, few, many or a size class.

V gene: TRBV6-5; J gene: TRBJ1-5; clone size: .; D gene: TRBD1; CDR3 length: 16; CDR3 protein: CASSSLGTGGNQPQHF; CDR3 DNA: TGTGCCAGCAGTTCTCTCGGGACAGGGGGCAATCAGCCCCAGCATTTT
V gene: TRBV29-1; J gene: TRBJ2-1; clone size: few; D gene: TRBD2; CDR3 length: 14; CDR3 protein: CSVTGTSVYNEQFF; CDR3 DNA: TGCAGCGTTACCGGGACTAGCGTCTACAATGAGCAGTTCTTC
V gene: TRBV7-3; J gene: TRBJ1-5; clone size: .; D gene: .; CDR3 length: 13; CDR3 protein: CASSPVEDQPQHF; CDR3 DNA: TGTGCCAGCAGCCCAGTAGAAGATCAGCCCCAGCATTTT
V gene: TRBV2; J gene: TRBJ2-3; clone size: few; D gene: TRBD2; CDR3 length: 15; CDR3 protein: CASRSGTSGTDTQYF; CDR3 DNA: TGTGCCAGCAGATCAGGGACTAGCGGCACAGATACGCAGTATTTT
V gene: TRBV5-1; J gene: TRBJ2-1; clone size: few; D gene: TRBD2; CDR3 length: 15; CDR3 protein: CASTRGGHSYNEQFF; CDR3 DNA: TGCGCCAGCACCCGGGGGGGCCACTCCTACAATGAGCAGTTCTTC
V gene: TRBV20-1; J gene: TRBJ2-4; clone size: few; D gene: .; CDR3 length: 15; CDR3 protein: CSARDLQIAKNIQYF; CDR3 DNA: TGCAGTGCTAGAGATTTACAAATTGCCAAAAACATTCAGTACTTC
V gene: TRBV3-1; J gene: TRBJ1-3; clone size: few; D gene: .; CDR3 length: 15; CDR3 protein: CASSQGTSSGNTIYF; CDR3 DNA: TGTGCCAGCAGCCAAGGCACTTCCTCTGGAAACACCATATATTTT
V gene: TRBV10-3; J gene: TRBJ2-3; clone size: .; D gene: .; CDR3 length: 12; CDR3 protein: CAISDRTQTQYF; CDR3 DNA: TGTGCCATCAGTGACAGGACACAAACGCAGTATTTT
V gene: TRBV15; J gene: TRBJ2-1; clone size: .; D gene: .; CDR3 length: 15; CDR3 protein: CATSTNRASYNEQFF; CDR3 DNA: TGTGCCACCAGCACAAACAGGGCGTCCTACAATGAGCAGTTCTTC
V gene: TRBV6-1; J gene: TRBJ2-5; clone size: few; D gene: TRBD2; CDR3 length: 18; CDR3 protein: CASSEVPSGGVNQETQYF; CDR3 DNA: TGTGCCAGCAGTGAAGTCCCTAGCGGGGGGGTCAATCAAGAGACCCAGTACTTC
V gene: TRBV5-1; J gene: TRBJ2-2; clone size: few; D gene: .; CDR3 length: 14; CDR3 protein: CASSPGLVTGELFF; CDR3 DNA: TGCGCCAGCAGCCCGGGGCTGGTCACCGGGGAGCTGTTTTTT
V gene: TRBV6-1; J gene: TRBJ2-7; clone size: .; D gene: TRBD1; CDR3 length: 17; CDR3 protein: CAGGTGGTGLSSYEQYF; CDR3 DNA: TGTGCCGGAGGGACAGGGGGTACGGGATTAAGCTCCTACGAGCAGTACTTC
V gene: TRBV7-2; J gene: TRBJ2-5; clone size: once; D gene: .; CDR3 length: 14; CDR3 protein: CASSLGRTVETQYF; CDR3 DNA: TGTGCCAGCAGCCTAGGACGGACGGTAGAGACCCAGTACTTC
V gene: TRBV5-1; J gene: TRBJ2-1; clone size: many; D gene: .; CDR3 length: 15; CDR3 protein: CASSSDRSSYNEQFF; CDR3 DNA: TGCGCCAGCAGTTCAGACAGGAGCTCCTACAATGAGCAGTTCTTC
V gene: TRBV7-9; J gene: TRBJ2-3; clone size: .; D gene: TRBD2; CDR3 length: 15; CDR3 protein: CASRQRGTNTDTQYF; CDR3 DNA: TGTGCCAGCCGTCAGCGGGGGACGAACACAGATACGCAGTATTTT
V gene: TRBV12-3/TRBV12-4; J gene: TRBJ2-7; clone size: .; D gene: TRBD2; CDR3 length: 15; CDR3 protein: CASSRNSGGAYEQYF; CDR3 DNA: TGTGCCAGCAGTCGGAATAGCGGGGGGGCCTACGAGCAGTACTTC
V gene: TRBV12-3/TRBV12-4; J gene: TRBJ2-2; clone size: .; D gene: TRBD1; CDR3 length: 15; CDR3 protein: CASRTGGRRAGELFF; CDR3 DNA: TGTGCCAGCAGGACAGGGGGCAGGAGGGCCGGGGAGCTGTTTTTT
V gene: TRBV14; J gene: TRBJ2-1; clone size: few; D gene: TRBD1; CDR3 length: 15; CDR3 protein: CASSPRQGKYNEQFF; CDR3 DNA: TGTGCCAGCAGCCCTAGACAGGGCAAATACAATGAGCAGTTCTTC
V gene: TRBV12-3/TRBV12-4; J gene: TRBJ1-1; clone size: .; D gene: .; CDR3 length: 16; CDR3 protein: CASSLPPEGPNTEAFF; CDR3 DNA: TGTGCCAGCAGTTTACCCCCTGAGGGCCCGAACACTGAAGCTTTCTTT
V gene: TRBV6-5; J gene: TRBJ1-1; clone size: .; D gene: .; CDR3 length: 14; CDR3 protein: CASSYRGWNTEAFF; CDR3 DNA: TGTGCCAGCAGTTACAGGGGATGGAACACTGAAGCTTTCTTT
V gene: TRBV9; J gene: TRBJ1-4; clone size: few; D gene: TRBD1; CDR3 length: 15; CDR3 protein: CASSAAGTANEKLFF; CDR3 DNA: TGTGCCAGCAGCGCAGCCGGGACAGCTAATGAAAAACTGTTTTTT
V gene: TRBV4-2; J gene: TRBJ2-2; clone size: few; D gene: TRBD2; CDR3 length: 17; CDR3 protein: CASSQAGGVTNTGELFF; CDR3 DNA: TGTGCCAGCAGCCAAGCGGGGGGAGTAACGAACACCGGGGAGCTGTTTTTT
V gene: TRBV27; J gene: TRBJ1-2; clone size: .; D gene: .; CDR3 length: 12; CDR3 protein: CASWAFSYGYTF; CDR3 DNA: TGTGCCAGTTGGGCATTCAGCTATGGCTACACCTTC
V gene: TRBV20-1; J gene: TRBJ2-1; clone size: few; D gene: TRBD2; CDR3 length: 14; CDR3 protein: CSALRGGGHNEQFF; CDR3 DNA: TGCAGTGCTTTACGGGGCGGGGGTCACAATGAGCAGTTCTTC
V gene: TRBV29-1; J gene: TRBJ1-1; clone size: .; D gene: TRBD1; CDR3 length: 12; CDR3 protein: CNVNYRQGSAFF; CDR3 DNA: TGCAACGTCAACTATCGACAGGGGTCGGCTTTCTTT
V gene: TRBV6-6; J gene: TRBJ2-3; clone size: .; D gene: .; CDR3 length: 13; CDR3 protein: CASTANVVDTQYF; CDR3 DNA: TGTGCCAGCACCGCCAACGTCGTTGATACGCAGTATTTT
V gene: TRBV6-2/TRBV6-3; J gene: TRBJ2-2; clone size: many; D gene: .; CDR3 length: 11; CDR3 protein: CASGNTGELFF; CDR3 DNA: TGTGCCAGCGGGAACACCGGGGAGCTGTTTTTT
V gene: TRBV20-1; J gene: TRBJ2-5; clone size: few; D gene: .; CDR3 length: 13; CDR3 protein: CSANSGLQETQYF; CDR3 DNA: TGCAGTGCTAATTCAGGGCTTCAAGAGACCCAGTACTTC
V gene: TRBV25-1; J gene: TRBJ2-3; clone size: .; D gene: .; CDR3 length: 15; CDR3 protein: CASSERDNPTDTQYF; CDR3 DNA: TGTGCCAGCAGTGAAAGGGACAATCCCACAGATACGCAGTATTTT
V gene: TRBV11-2; J gene: TRBJ2-7; clone size: few; D gene: TRBD1; CDR3 length: 12; CDR3 protein: CASTHRGDEQYF; CDR3 DNA: TGTGCCAGCACGCACAGGGGGGACGAGCAGTACTTC
V gene: TRBV20-1; J gene: TRBJ2-3; clone size: few; D gene: TRBD1; CDR3 length: 15; CDR3 protein: CSATRTGGAADTQYF; CDR3 DNA: TGCAGTGCCACCCGGACAGGGGGCGCAGCAGATACGCAGTATTTT
V gene: TRBV9; J gene: TRBJ1-2; clone size: .; D gene: TRBD1; CDR3 length: 15; CDR3 protein: CASSVGQGVGYGYTF; CDR3 DNA: TGTGCCAGCAGCGTAGGACAGGGAGTCGGCTATGGCTACACCTTC
V gene: TRBV7-2; J gene: TRBJ2-7; clone size: few; D gene: TRBD2; CDR3 length: 18; CDR3 protein: CASSLLWGTSGISYEQYF; CDR3 DNA: TGTGCCAGCAGCCTATTATGGGGGACTAGCGGGATCTCCTACGAGCAGTACTTC
V gene: TRBV7-2; J gene: TRBJ1-1; clone size: few; D gene: .; CDR3 length: 13; CDR3 protein: CASSPPTVSEAFF; CDR3 DNA: TGTGCCAGCAGCCCCCCCACGGTATCTGAAGCTTTCTTT
V gene: TRBV7-2; J gene: TRBJ2-7; clone size: few; D gene: .; CDR3 length: 13; CDR3 protein: CASSLAWGSEQYF; CDR3 DNA: TGTGCCAGCAGCTTAGCCTGGGGCAGCGAGCAGTACTTC
V gene: TRBV10-3; J gene: TRBJ2-2; clone size: .; D gene: TRBD1; CDR3 length: 14; CDR3 protein: CAISESTGTGELFF; CDR3 DNA: TGTGCCATCAGTGAGTCGACAGGGACCGGGGAGCTGTTTTTT
V gene: TRBV25-1; J gene: TRBJ1-2; clone size: few; D gene: .; CDR3 length: 15; CDR3 protein: CASSEQRGYDYGYTF; CDR3 DNA: TGTGCCAGCAGTGAACAGCGAGGGTATGACTATGGCTACACCTTC
V gene: TRBV12-3/TRBV12-4; J gene: TRBJ1-1; clone size: few; D gene: .; CDR3 length: 14; CDR3 protein: CASSRAQGWAEAFF; CDR3 DNA: TGTGCCAGCAGCCGAGCACAGGGATGGGCTGAAGCTTTCTTT
V gene: TRBV10-3; J gene: TRBJ1-2; clone size: .; D gene: TRBD1; CDR3 length: 17; CDR3 protein: CAITPGWDRGLIYGYTF; CDR3 DNA: TGTGCCATCACCCCAGGGTGGGACAGGGGGCTCATCTATGGCTACACCTTC
V gene: TRBV5-1; J gene: TRBJ1-1; clone size: .; D gene: .; CDR3 length: 15; CDR3 protein: CASSLVLRSNTEAFF; CDR3 DNA: TGCGCCAGCAGCTTGGTGCTCCGTTCGAACACTGAAGCTTTCTTT
V gene: TRBV7-2; J gene: TRBJ2-1; clone size: few; D gene: .; CDR3 length: 13; CDR3 protein: CASSKFVANEQFF; CDR3 DNA: TGTGCCAGCAGCAAATTCGTAGCCAATGAGCAGTTCTTC
V gene: TRBV29-1; J gene: TRBJ2-1; clone size: .; D gene: .; CDR3 length: 12; CDR3 protein: CSVEVGGREQFF; CDR3 DNA: TGCAGCGTTGAAGTGGGGGGCAGGGAGCAGTTCTTC
V gene: TRBV12-3/TRBV12-4; J gene: TRBJ2-6; clone size: .; D gene: .; CDR3 length: 14; CDR3 protein: CASSVGAGANVLTF; CDR3 DNA: TGTGCCAGCAGTGTCGGAGCTGGGGCCAACGTCCTGACTTTC
V gene: TRBV12-3/TRBV12-4; J gene: TRBJ1-4; clone size: .; D gene: .; CDR3 length: 13; CDR3 protein: CASRRATNEKLFF; CDR3 DNA: TGTGCCAGCAGGCGTGCAACTAATGAAAAACTGTTTTTT
V gene: TRBV20-1; J gene: TRBJ2-3; clone size: .; D gene: .; CDR3 length: 14; CDR3 protein: CSARERLGGDTQYF; CDR3 DNA: TGCAGTGCTAGGGAAAGACTAGGGGGAGATACGCAGTATTTT
V gene: TRBV4-2; J gene: TRBJ2-3; clone size: .; D gene: .; CDR3 length: 14; CDR3 protein: CASSPTRDSHTQYF; CDR3 DNA: TGTGCCAGCAGCCCGACTCGGGACTCCCATACGCAGTATTTT
V gene: TRBV30; J gene: TRBJ2-3; clone size: many; D gene: .; CDR3 length: 13; CDR3 protein: CAWSRGMTDTQYF; CDR3 DNA: TGTGCCTGGAGTCGGGGTATGACAGATACGCAGTATTTT
V gene: TRBV25-1; J gene: TRBJ2-7; clone size: few; D gene: .; CDR3 length: 16; CDR3 protein: CASSEGLAGRSYEQYF; CDR3 DNA: TGTGCCAGCAGTGAAGGACTGGCGGGGCGTTCCTACGAGCAGTACTTC
V gene: TRBV6-5; J gene: TRBJ2-5; clone size: .; D gene: TRBD2; CDR3 length: 14; CDR3 protein: CASSMSGGEETQYF; CDR3 DNA: TGTGCCAGCAGCATGAGCGGGGGAGAAGAGACCCAGTACTTC
V gene: TRBV20-1; J gene: TRBJ2-3; clone size: .; D gene: TRBD2; CDR3 length: 14; CDR3 protein: CSVQTSIVQDTQYF; CDR3 DNA: TGCAGTGTTCAGACTAGCATCGTACAAGATACGCAGTATTTT
V gene: TRBV6-5; J gene: TRBJ1-5; clone size: .; D gene: TRBD1; CDR3 length: 14; CDR3 protein: CASRDSYSNQPQHF; CDR3 DNA: TGTGCCAGTAGGGACAGTTATAGCAATCAGCCCCAGCATTTT
V gene: TRBV18; J gene: TRBJ1-2; clone size: .; D gene: .; CDR3 length: 16; CDR3 protein: CASSPSGKGSDYGYTF; CDR3 DNA: TGTGCCAGCTCACCTAGTGGAAAGGGGTCGGACTATGGCTACACCTTC
V gene: TRBV10-2; J gene: TRBJ2-1; clone size: few; D gene: .; CDR3 length: 15; CDR3 protein: CASSDLIDSYNEQFF; CDR3 DNA: TGCGCCAGCAGTGATCTAATAGACTCTTACAATGAGCAGTTCTTC